This T cell receptor (beta chain) appears in the sequencing data of a study of blood T cell repertoires in COVID-19. Background on the study: COVID-19 samples collected from the United States, Italy and Spain covered acute and convalescent phases.

The study assigned cohorts using participant-reported clinical history. Authors' methods: Nucleated cell counts were estimated from reference gene primer amplification. Clones were sequenced by immunoSEQ multiplex PCR, and TCRdb holds only the in-frame ones, with some missing. V, J and clone size are taken as reported in that table, and D and trimming were inferred from the DNA itself. The table lists hundreds of thousands of clones, around 90% of them singletons. Germline lookup yields CDR1 SEHNR and CDR2 FQNEAQ (reference sequence). V was trimmed by 4 bases and J by 4 bases, leaving 11 bases between them. The CDR3 sequence is 13 residues long.

Sequenced material: PBMCs or T cells enriched from blood (not recorded which). The origin of this receptor is a woman aged 40 to 55 who had recovered from COVID-19. The J gene is TRBJ2-7, the V gene TRBV7-9, with D unresolved. The CDR3 loop is CASSSDVGYEQYF. CDR3 nucleotide sequence: TGTGCCAGCAGCTCCGACGTCGGGTACGAGCAGTACTTC.